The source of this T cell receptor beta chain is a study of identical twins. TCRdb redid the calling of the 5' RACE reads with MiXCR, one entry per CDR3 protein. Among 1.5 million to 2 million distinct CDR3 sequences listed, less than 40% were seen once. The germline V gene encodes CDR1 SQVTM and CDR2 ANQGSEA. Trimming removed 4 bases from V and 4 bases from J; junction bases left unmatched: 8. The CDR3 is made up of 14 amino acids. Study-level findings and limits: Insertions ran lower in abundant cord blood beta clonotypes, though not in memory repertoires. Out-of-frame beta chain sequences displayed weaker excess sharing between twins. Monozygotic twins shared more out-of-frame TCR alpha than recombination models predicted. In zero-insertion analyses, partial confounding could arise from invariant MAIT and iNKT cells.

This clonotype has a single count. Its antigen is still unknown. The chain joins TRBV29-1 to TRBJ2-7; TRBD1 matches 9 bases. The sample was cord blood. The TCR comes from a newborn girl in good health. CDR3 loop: CSVAYRQGEYEQYF. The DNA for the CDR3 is TGCAGCGTTGCTTATCGACAGGGGGAATACGAGCAGTACTTC.